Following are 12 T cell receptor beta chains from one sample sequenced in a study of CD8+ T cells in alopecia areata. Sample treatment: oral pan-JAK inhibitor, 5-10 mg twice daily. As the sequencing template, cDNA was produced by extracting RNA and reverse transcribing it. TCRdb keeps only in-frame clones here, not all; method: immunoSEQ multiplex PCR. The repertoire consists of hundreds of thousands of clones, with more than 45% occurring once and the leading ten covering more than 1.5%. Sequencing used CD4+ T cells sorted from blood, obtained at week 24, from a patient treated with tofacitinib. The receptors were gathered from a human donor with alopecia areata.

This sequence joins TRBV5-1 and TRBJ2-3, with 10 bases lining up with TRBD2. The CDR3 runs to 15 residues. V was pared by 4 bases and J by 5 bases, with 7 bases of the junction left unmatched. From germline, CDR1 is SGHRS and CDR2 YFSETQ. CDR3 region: CASSHLAGDEDTQYF. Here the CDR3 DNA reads TGCGCCAGCAGCCATCTAGCGGGGGATGAAGATACGCAGTATTTT.

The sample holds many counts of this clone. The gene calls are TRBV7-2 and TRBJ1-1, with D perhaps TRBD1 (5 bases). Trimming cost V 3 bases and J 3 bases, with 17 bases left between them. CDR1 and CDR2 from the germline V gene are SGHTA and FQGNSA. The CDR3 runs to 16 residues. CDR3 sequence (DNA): TGTGCCAGCAGCTTTTCACCAAGGGTAGGGGACACTGAAGCTTTCTTT. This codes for CASSFSPRVGDTEAFF. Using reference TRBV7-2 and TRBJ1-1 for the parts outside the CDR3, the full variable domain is GAGVSQSPSNKVTEKGKDVELRCDPISGHTALYWYRQSLGQGLEFLIYFQGNSAPDKSGLPSDRFSAERTGGSVSTLTIQRTQQEDSAVYLCASSFSPRVGDTEAFFGQGTRLTVV.

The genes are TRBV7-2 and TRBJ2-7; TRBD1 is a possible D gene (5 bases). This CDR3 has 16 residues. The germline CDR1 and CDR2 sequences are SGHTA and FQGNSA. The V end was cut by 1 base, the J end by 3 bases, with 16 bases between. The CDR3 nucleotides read TGTGCCAGCAGCTTAGATGGAGCAGGGCCTAACTACGAGCAGTACTTC. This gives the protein CASSLDGAGPNYEQYF.

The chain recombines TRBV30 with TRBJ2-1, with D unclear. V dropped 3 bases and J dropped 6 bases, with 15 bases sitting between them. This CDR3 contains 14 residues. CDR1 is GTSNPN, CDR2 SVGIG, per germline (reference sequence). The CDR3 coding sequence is TGTGCCTGGAGGTTAGGTGGATGGGTCAATGAGCAGTTCTTC. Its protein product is CAWRLGGWVNEQFF.

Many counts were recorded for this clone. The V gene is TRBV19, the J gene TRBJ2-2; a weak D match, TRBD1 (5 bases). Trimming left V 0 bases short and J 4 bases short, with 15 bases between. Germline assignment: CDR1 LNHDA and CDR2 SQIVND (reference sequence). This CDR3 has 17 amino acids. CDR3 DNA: TGTGCCAGTAGTATAGATCCACCAGGGCGAATCACCGGGGAGCTGTTTTTT. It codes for CASSIDPPGRITGELFF.

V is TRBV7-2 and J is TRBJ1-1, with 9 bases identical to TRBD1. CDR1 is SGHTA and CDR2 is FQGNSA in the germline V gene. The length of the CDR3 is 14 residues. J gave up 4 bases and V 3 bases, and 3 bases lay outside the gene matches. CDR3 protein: CASSLTGGATEAFF. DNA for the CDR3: TGTGCCAGCAGCTTGACAGGGGGGGCCACTGAAGCTTTCTTT.

CDR3 loop: CASSYLGEQYF. In DNA, the CDR3 is TGTGCCAGCAGTTACTTGGGGGAGCAGTACTTC. The gene calls are TRBV6-5 and TRBJ2-7; D not certain. Trimming shortened V by 1 base and J by 7 bases, and 5 bases separated the two germline ends. The germline CDR1 and CDR2 sequences are MNHEY and SVGAGI. The CDR3 sequence is 11 residues long.

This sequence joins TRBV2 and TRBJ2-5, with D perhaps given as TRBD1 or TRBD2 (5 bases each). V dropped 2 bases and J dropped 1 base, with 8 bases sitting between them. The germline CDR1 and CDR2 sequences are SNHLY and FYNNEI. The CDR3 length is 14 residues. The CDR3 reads CASSEQGPQETQYF. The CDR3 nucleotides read TGTGCCAGCAGTGAACAGGGACCCCAAGAGACCCAGTACTTC.

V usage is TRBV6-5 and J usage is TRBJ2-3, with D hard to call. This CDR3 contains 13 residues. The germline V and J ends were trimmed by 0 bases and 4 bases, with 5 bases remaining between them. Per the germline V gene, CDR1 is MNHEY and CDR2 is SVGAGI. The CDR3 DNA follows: TGTGCCAGCAGTTACTCGACCTCAGATACGCAGTATTTT. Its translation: CASSYSTSDTQYF.

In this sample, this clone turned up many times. CDR3 DNA: TGCGCCAGCTCGAATGCGGGGGCAGATACGCAGTATTTT. This encodes CASSNAGADTQYF. The chain recombines TRBV4-1 with TRBJ2-3; TRBD2 agrees at 7 bases. With 8 bases clipped from V and 4 bases from J, the junction kept 6 bases outside the gene matches. CDR1 and CDR2 from the germline V gene are MGHRA and YSYEKL. The CDR3 is 13 residues long.

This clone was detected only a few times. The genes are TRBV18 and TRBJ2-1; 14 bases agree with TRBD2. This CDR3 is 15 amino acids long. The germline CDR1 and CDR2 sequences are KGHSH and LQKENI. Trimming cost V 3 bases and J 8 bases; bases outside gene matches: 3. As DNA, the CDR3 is TGTGCCAGCTCACCCAGGACTAGCGGGGGGTATGAGCAGTTCTTC. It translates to CASSPRTSGGYEQFF. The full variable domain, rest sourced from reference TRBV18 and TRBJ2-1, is NAGVMQNPRHLVRRRGQEARLRCSPMKGHSHVYWYRQLPEEGLKFMVYLQKENIIDESGMPKERFSAEFPKEGPSILRIQQVVRGDSAAYFCASSPRTSGGYEQFFGPGTRLTVL.

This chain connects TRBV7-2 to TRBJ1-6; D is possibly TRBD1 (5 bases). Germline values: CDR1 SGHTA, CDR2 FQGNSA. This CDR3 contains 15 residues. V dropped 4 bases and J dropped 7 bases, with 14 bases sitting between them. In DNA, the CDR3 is TGTGCCAGCAGCTCGCAGGGTTGGGTGAATTCACCCCTCCACTTT. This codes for CASSSQGWVNSPLHF.